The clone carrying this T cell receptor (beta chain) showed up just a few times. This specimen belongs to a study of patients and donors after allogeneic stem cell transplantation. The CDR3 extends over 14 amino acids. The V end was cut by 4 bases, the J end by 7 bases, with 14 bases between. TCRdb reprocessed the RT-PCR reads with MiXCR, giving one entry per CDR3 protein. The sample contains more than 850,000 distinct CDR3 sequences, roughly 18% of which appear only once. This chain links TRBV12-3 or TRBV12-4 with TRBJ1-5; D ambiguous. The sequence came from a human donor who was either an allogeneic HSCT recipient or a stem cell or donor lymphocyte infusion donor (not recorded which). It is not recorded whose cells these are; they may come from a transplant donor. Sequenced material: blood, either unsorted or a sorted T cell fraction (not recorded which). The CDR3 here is CASSSGRRKQPQHF. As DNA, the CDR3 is TGTGCCAGCAGTTCGGGAAGGCGTAAACAGCCCCAGCATTTT.